One and the same sample provided the 19 T cell receptor beta chains below, sequenced in a study of T cell responses to AZD1222 COVID-19 vaccine. Clones were sequenced by immunoSEQ multiplex PCR, and TCRdb holds only the in-frame ones, with some missing. The sample records roughly 67,000 clones, more than 70% being singletons. The material was peripheral blood, obtained on day 0 of AZD1222 vaccination. The source of these receptors is an adult in good health.

This chain joins TRBV5-6 and TRBJ1-4; TRBD1 is a possible D gene (5 bases). The germline V gene encodes CDR1 SGHDT and CDR2 YYEEEE. Trimming removed 0 bases from V and 4 bases from J, with 10 bases in between. This CDR3 region has 15 residues. In nucleotides, the CDR3 is TGTGCCAGCAGCTTGGTTTGGACAAATAATGAAAAACTGTTTTTT. Its protein is CASSLVWTNNEKLFF.

V gene TRBV9 combines with J gene TRBJ2-1; TRBD2 aligns across 9 bases. V shed 0 bases and J 15 bases; nucleotides not matched to a gene: 7. CDR3 size: 13 residues. Germline loops: CDR1 SGDLS, CDR2 YYNGEE. CDR3 sequence (DNA): TGTGCCAGCAGCGTAGAGATCGCGGGGGGGACGTTCTTC. Its protein product is CASSVEIAGGTFF.

V gene TRBV5-1 combines with J gene TRBJ2-5, with no clear D. Trimming removed 0 bases from V and 1 base from J, with 10 bases in between. CDR1 SGHRS and CDR2 YFSETQ come from the germline V gene. The CDR3 is 15 amino acids. For the CDR3, the DNA is TGCGCCAGCAGCTTGGGGTCAGCGAGCCAAGAGACCCAGTACTTC. It encodes CASSLGSASQETQYF.

This chain joins TRBV7-2 and TRBJ2-7, with 10 bases identical to TRBD2. The CDR3 loop spans 16 amino acids. V gave up 3 bases and J gave up 3 bases; unmatched junction bases: 8. Germline V gene lookup returns CDR1 SGHTA and CDR2 FQGNSA. This CDR3 is CASSFPGLARHYEQYF. The CDR3 nucleotides are TGTGCCAGCAGCTTTCCGGGACTAGCGAGACACTACGAGCAGTACTTC.

This chain connects TRBV12-3 or TRBV12-4 to TRBJ1-5, with D unresolved. The CDR3 has 12 amino acids. Trimming removed 3 bases from V and 5 bases from J, with 5 bases in between. CDR3 region: CASSFSYQPQHF. The CDR3 DNA reads as TGTGCCAGCAGTTTCTCCTATCAGCCCCAGCATTTT.

The chain links TRBV6-4 to TRBJ2-7; 14 bases line up with TRBD2. There are 17 residues in the CDR3. The germline CDR1 and CDR2 sequences are MRHNA and SNTAGT. V gave up 5 bases and J gave up 1 base; unmatched junction bases: 7. The CDR3 is CASSCEGLAGVSYEQYF. In DNA, the CDR3 is TGTGCCAGCAGTTGCGAGGGACTAGCGGGAGTTTCCTACGAGCAGTACTTC.

The chain couples TRBV29-1 to TRBJ1-2; the D gene is possibly TRBD1 (5 bases). Germline CDR1 and CDR2: SQVTM and ANQGSEA. The CDR3 contains 13 residues. V lost 4 bases and J 5 bases, leaving 14 bases between the germline ends. The CDR3 region is CSVAGGLGYGYTF. The CDR3 DNA reads as TGCAGCGTTGCTGGGGGACTAGGGTATGGCTACACCTTC.

This clone has more than one count but fewer than ten. V gene TRBV7-2 combines with J gene TRBJ1-5, with D possibly TRBD1 on 5 matching bases. CDR1 is SGHTA, CDR2 FQGNSA, per germline. This CDR3 has 16 residues. Trimming left V 5 bases short and J 1 base short, with 15 bases between. The CDR3 nucleotides are TGTGCCAGCAGCCAGCGGGGGGGAAGCAGCAATCAGCCCCAGCATTTT. Its translation is CASSQRGGSSNQPQHF. Filled out from reference TRBV7-2 and TRBJ1-5, the complete variable domain reads GAGVSQSPSNKVTEKGKDVELRCDPISGHTALYWYRQSLGQGLEFLIYFQGNSAPDKSGLPSDRFSAERTGGSVSTLTIQRTQQEDSAVYLCASSQRGGSSNQPQHFGDGTRLSIL.

The chain recombines TRBV19 with TRBJ2-7; D ambiguous. Trimming stripped 2 bases from V and 0 bases from J, with 11 bases between. This CDR3 has 15 amino acids. Germline CDR1 LNHDA, CDR2 SQIVND (reference sequence). The CDR3 spells CASSITHRLSYEQYF. Written as DNA, the CDR3 is TGTGCCAGTAGTATAACCCACCGGCTCTCCTACGAGCAGTACTTC.

The CDR3 region is CASSPSPNRGDRDTQYF. In DNA form, the CDR3 reads TGTGCCAGCAGCCCATCCCCGAACAGGGGCGATCGAGATACGCAGTATTTT. J is TRBJ2-3 and V is TRBV7-3; TRBD1 matches 7 bases. The CDR3 is 17 residues long. Losses at the gene ends were 5 bases for V and 5 bases for J; bases not matched to a gene: 16. CDR1 is SGHTA, CDR2 FQGTGA, per germline.

This chain uses TRBV19 with TRBJ1-1; D might be TRBD1 (6 bases). The V end was cut by 3 bases, the J end by 6 bases, with 14 bases between. Germline CDR1 is LNHDA and CDR2 is SQIVND (reference sequence). The CDR3 has 14 residues. CDR3 protein: CASSIGGGVAEAFF. The CDR3, as DNA: TGTGCCAGTAGTATCGGGGGCGGTGTCGCTGAAGCTTTCTTT.

The chain combines TRBV10-3 with TRBJ2-7, with 10 nucleotides matching TRBD1. CDR1 is ENHRY and CDR2 is SYGVKD in the germline V gene. The V segment lost 5 bases and the J segment 6 bases; nucleotides outside the gene matches: 10. The CDR3 extends over 15 amino acids. The CDR3: CAISSRDRGLTEQYF. The CDR3 bases are TGTGCCATCAGTTCCCGGGACAGGGGATTGACCGAGCAGTACTTC.

V gene TRBV19 combines with J gene TRBJ2-1; D is undetermined. Trimming left V 5 bases short and J 0 bases short, with 14 bases between. This CDR3 has 16 amino acids. Germline CDR1 and CDR2: LNHDA and SQIVND (reference sequence). This chain's CDR3 is CASSVSDSSSYNEQFF. The CDR3 coding sequence is TGTGCCAGTAGTGTATCAGATTCAAGCTCCTACAATGAGCAGTTCTTC.

The V call is TRBV7-3, the J call TRBJ2-3; TRBD2 aligns across 10 bases. The CDR3 is 17 amino acids. Per germline, CDR1 SGHTA and CDR2 FQGTGA. J gave up 1 base and V 4 bases, and 8 bases lay outside the gene matches. CDR3 DNA: TGTGCCAGCAGCTCTCTGGGGCTAGCGGGAGGCACAGATACGCAGTATTTT. Its translation: CASSSLGLAGGTDTQYF. Full variable domain (rest looked up from reference TRBV7-3 and TRBJ2-3): GAGVSQTPSNKVTEKGKYVELRCDPISGHTALYWYRQSLGQGPEFLIYFQGTGAADDSGLPNDRFFAVRPEGSVSTLKIQRTERGDSAVYLCASSSLGLAGGTDTQYFGPGTRLTVL.

This chain connects TRBV6-5 to TRBJ1-1; D unresolved. Trimming took off 7 bases at V and 1 base at J, with 10 bases between the two ends. The germline CDR1 and CDR2 sequences are MNHEY and SVGAGI. The CDR3 spans 13 residues. In DNA form, the CDR3 reads TGTGCCAGCACGAGGGTCGAGAACACTGAAGCTTTCTTT. This codes for CASTRVENTEAFF.

V is TRBV2 and J is TRBJ1-4; 9 positions agree with TRBD1. J was trimmed by 5 bases and V by 8 bases; bases with no gene match: 9. The germline CDR1 and CDR2 sequences are SNHLY and FYNNEI. CDR3 size: 15 residues. CDR3 nucleotide sequence: TGTGCCAGCGTTGGAACCGGGACAGGGAATGAAAAACTGTTTTTT. Translating it yields CASVGTGTGNEKLFF.

This chain uses TRBV7-2 with TRBJ1-6, with D uncertain. This CDR3 spans 15 amino acids. In germline, CDR1 is SGHTA, CDR2 FQGNSA. V lost 5 bases, J lost 8 bases, and 16 bases lay in between. The CDR3 nucleotides are TGTGCCAGCAGCGTGGTCGGGCTAGGCGATTCACCCCTCCACTTT. It specifies CASSVVGLGDSPLHF. Complete variable domain (other parts from reference TRBV7-2 and TRBJ1-6): GAGVSQSPSNKVTEKGKDVELRCDPISGHTALYWYRQSLGQGLEFLIYFQGNSAPDKSGLPSDRFSAERTGGSVSTLTIQRTQQEDSAVYLCASSVVGLGDSPLHFGNGTRLTVT.

The V gene is TRBV28, the J gene TRBJ2-7; TRBD2 might be the D (6 bases). This CDR3 is built from 17 residues. Trimming pared 6 bases from V and 2 bases from J, leaving 23 bases between. CDR1 and CDR2 (germline): MDHEN, SYDVKM. DNA of the CDR3: TGTGCCAGCAGCCTCCCCCCCGGAGGGACGGTAACCTACGAGCAGTACTTC. It specifies CASSLPPGGTVTYEQYF. Looking up the rest from reference TRBV28 and TRBJ2-7 gives the full variable domain: DVKVTQSSRYLVKRTGEKVFLECVQDMDHENMFWYRQDPGLGLRLIYFSYDVKMKEKGDIPEGYSVSREKKERFSLILESASTNQTSMYLCASSLPPGGTVTYEQYFGPGTRLTVT.

The chain has TRBV19 and TRBJ2-7; no clear D. The CDR3 covers 13 residues. Trimming cost V 5 bases and J 3 bases, with 11 bases left between them. CDR1 and CDR2 (germline): LNHDA, SQIVND (reference sequence). CDR3 residues: CASSWAERYEQYF. In DNA form, the CDR3 reads TGTGCCAGTAGTTGGGCAGAACGCTACGAGCAGTACTTC.